A single sample is the source of the 7 T cell receptor beta chains below, sequenced in a study of blood T cell repertoires in COVID-19. Sequenced by immunoSEQ multiplex PCR; TCRdb stores in-frame clones only, minus some. The repertoire consists of approximately 300,000 clones, with around 86% occurring once and the leading ten covering around 1.6%. Material for sequencing was peripheral blood. Receptors originate from a woman aged 45-59 years with acute or convalescent COVID-19.

The V gene is TRBV5-4, the J gene TRBJ2-7; possible D gene TRBD2, 6 bases. The germline V gene encodes CDR1 SGHNT and CDR2 YYREEE (reference sequence). Deletions cut 0 bases from V and 2 bases from J, with 9 bases between. The CDR3 has 14 residues. This CDR3 is CASSLVTRTYEQYF. CDR3 in DNA: TGTGCCAGCAGCTTGGTGACTAGGACCTACGAGCAGTACTTC. Complete variable domain (other parts from reference TRBV5-4 and TRBJ2-7): ETGVTQSPTHLIKTRGQQVTLRCSSQSGHNTVSWYQQALGQGPQFIFQYYREEENGRGNFPPRFSGLQFPNYSSELNVNALELDDSALYLCASSLVTRTYEQYFGPGTRLTVT.

V usage is TRBV7-2 and J usage is TRBJ1-6; 8 nucleotides align to TRBD1. Germline assignment: CDR1 SGHTA and CDR2 FQGNSA. V shed 6 bases and J 0 bases; nucleotides not matched to a gene: 7. The CDR3 is 17 residues long. The CDR3 loop is CASRLRTGSSYNSPLHF. CDR3 sequence (DNA): TGTGCCAGCAGACTACGGACAGGGAGCTCCTATAATTCACCCCTCCACTTT.

This clone was detected a few times. CDR3 residues: CASHSGTQTYEQYF. As DNA, the CDR3 is TGTGCCAGTCATAGCGGGACCCAAACCTACGAGCAGTACTTC. The chain couples TRBV6-5 to TRBJ2-7; 8 nucleotides match TRBD2. Germline V gives CDR1 MNHEY, CDR2 SVGAGI. With V trimmed by 9 bases and J by 2 bases, 9 bases remained unmatched. The length of the CDR3 is 14 residues.

This rearrangement joins TRBV19 to TRBJ2-2, with D perhaps matching TRBD2 (6 bases). Per the germline V gene, CDR1 is LNHDA and CDR2 is SQIVND (reference sequence). Trimming removed 3 bases from V and 1 base from J, with 15 bases in between. This CDR3 has 17 amino acids. The DNA for the CDR3 is TGTGCCAGTAGTATCTACAGCACTAGCAAGAACACCGGGGAGCTGTTTTTT. Translation: CASSIYSTSKNTGELFF.

This sequence joins TRBV10-3 and TRBJ2-1, with unresolved D. With 0 bases removed from V and 6 bases from J, the gap between germline ends came to 9 bases. CDR1 ENHRY and CDR2 SYGVKD come from the germline V gene. The CDR3 is 14 residues long. The CDR3 nucleotides are TGTGCCATCAGTGAGTCTGGCCCCAGCAATGAGCAGTTCTTC. Translation: CAISESGPSNEQFF.

This rearrangement joins TRBV15 to TRBJ2-7; 9 nucleotides line up with TRBD1. The CDR3 sequence is 14 residues long. CDR1 LNHNV and CDR2 YYDKDF come from the germline V gene (reference sequence). The J segment lost 3 bases and the V segment lost 3 bases, leaving 3 bases of the junction unmatched. In nucleotides, the CDR3 is TGTGCCACCAGCAGTACAGGGGGCAGCTACGAGCAGTACTTC. Translating it yields CATSSTGGSYEQYF.

This sequence joins TRBV9 and TRBJ2-3, with D perhaps matching TRBD2 (5 bases). V lost 7 bases and J lost 3, with 33 bases in between. Germline V gene lookup returns CDR1 SGDLS and CDR2 YYNGEE. The CDR3 runs 20 residues. The CDR3 sequence: CASSPISSLRGPVRTDTQYF. The CDR3, as DNA: TGTGCCAGCTCTCCCATTAGTAGTCTTCGAGGGCCAGTGAGGACAGATACGCAGTATTTT.